This TCR beta chain is drawn from a study of post-analysis software for immune sequencing data. The overall study: In terms of disease course, relapsing-remitting, secondary progressive and progressive-relapsing multiple sclerosis were included.

Findings and limits, study-wide: Higher frequency in patients than in controls was seen for about 5 TRBV segments, with TRBV5-6, TRBV5-1 and TRBV20-1 among them.

In germline, CDR1 is LNHDA, CDR2 SQIVND (reference sequence). The CDR3 runs to 14 residues. Trimming pared 5 bases from V and 4 bases from J, leaving 14 bases between. cDNA libraries of TCR beta carried unique molecular identifiers. MiXCR was run by TCRdb on the PCR reads, yielding one entry per CDR3 protein. The sample lists a few hundred thousand distinct CDR3 sequences, about 38% occurring once. Details on this clonotype: Its antigen is unidentified.

The gene calls are TRBV19 and TRBJ1-2, with D possibly TRBD1 on 6 matching bases. The material sequenced was blood. The TCR originated in a girl aged 10 to 17 with multiple sclerosis. CDR3 sequence reads: CASSGTTGSYGYTF. In DNA form, the CDR3 reads TGTGCCAGTAGTGGGACGACAGGATCCTATGGCTACACCTTC.